This TCR beta chain was captured in a study of cytomegalovirus exposure and HLA in healthy donors. PCR primers comprised 60 Vbeta and 13 Jbeta primers. Original data processing: In a later analysis, around 87 million unique TCR beta chains included roughly 11 million shared by two or more donors. TCRdb's copy holds only in-frame clones and misses some; the assay was immunoSEQ multiplex PCR. V and J calls and clone size are those listed in that table; D and trimming were worked out from the DNA. The table shows about 130,000 clones, with approximately 80% occurring only once. V shed 2 bases, J shed 6 bases, and the junction held 4 bases outside the gene matches. CDR3 size: 15 residues. CDR1 is SGHRS, CDR2 YFSETQ, per germline.

The specimen was PBMCs. The TCR was taken from a man aged 25-45 years in good health and CMV-seronegative. The chain carries TRBV5-1 and TRBJ2-2; TRBD2 agrees at 10 bases. CDR3 sequence reads: CASSLLAGSAGELFF. The CDR3 DNA sequence: TGCGCCAGCAGCTTACTAGCGGGATCGGCCGGGGAGCTGTTTTTT.